This entry features one T cell receptor beta chain sequence. As yet, its antigen is unknown. 13 Jbeta primers and 60 Vbeta primers were used for the PCR. Only in-frame clones appear in the TCRdb table, and some are missing; sequencing was by immunoSEQ multiplex PCR. The repertoire holds 50,000 to 65,000 clones, with approximately 70% as singletons. Per the germline V gene, CDR1 is PRHDT and CDR2 is FYEKMQ (reference sequence). The CDR3 totals 16 residues. J was trimmed by 0 bases and V by 4 bases; bases with no gene match: 6. Healthy bone marrow donors made up the cohort. These data come from a study of cytomegalovirus exposure and HLA in healthy donors. Study-wide results and limits: Immune exposure was documented only through CMV serostatus. Investigators reported approximately 150 TCR beta chains as tied to cytomegalovirus.

The sequence was collected from a woman between 45 and 65 years old in good health and CMV-seropositive. The sample comprised PBMCs. The chain combines TRBV13 with TRBJ2-3, with TRBD2 matching over 8 bases. The CDR3 is CASSSSGTRSTDTQYF. In DNA, the CDR3 is TGTGCCAGCAGCTCTTCCGGGACTAGGAGCACAGATACGCAGTATTTT.